What follows describes a single T cell receptor beta chain. Its cognate antigen is unknown. A junction boundary mismatches the germline segment, possibly from a read error. This specimen belongs to a study of post-analysis software for immune sequencing data. Study-wide points: Patients used a few TRBV segments, including TRBV5-6, TRBV5-1 and TRBV20-1, more often than controls.

Carried by the TCR beta cDNA libraries were unique molecular identifiers. TCRdb redid the calling of the PCR reads with MiXCR, one entry per CDR3 protein. The sample holds hundreds of thousands of distinct CDR3 sequences, approximately 46% seen once. The CDR3 has 17 amino acids. Germline CDR1 is PRHDT and CDR2 is FYEKMQ (reference sequence). The V call is TRBV13, the J call TRBJ2-5; 11 nucleotides line up with TRBD2. Sequenced: blood. This clonotype was sampled from a girl aged 10-17 years with multiple sclerosis. The CDR3 DNA is TGTGCCGGCAGCTTCAACCCACTAGCGGGGGAGCAAGAGACCCAGTACTTC. It encodes CAGSFNPLAGEQETQYF. Full variable domain (outside the CDR3, taken from reference TRBV13 and TRBJ2-5): AAGVIQSPRHLIKEKRETATLKCYPIPRHDTVYWYQQGPGQDPQFLISFYEKMQSDKGSIPDRFSAQQFSDYHSELNMSSLELGDSALYFCAGSFNPLAGEQETQYFGPGTRLLVL.